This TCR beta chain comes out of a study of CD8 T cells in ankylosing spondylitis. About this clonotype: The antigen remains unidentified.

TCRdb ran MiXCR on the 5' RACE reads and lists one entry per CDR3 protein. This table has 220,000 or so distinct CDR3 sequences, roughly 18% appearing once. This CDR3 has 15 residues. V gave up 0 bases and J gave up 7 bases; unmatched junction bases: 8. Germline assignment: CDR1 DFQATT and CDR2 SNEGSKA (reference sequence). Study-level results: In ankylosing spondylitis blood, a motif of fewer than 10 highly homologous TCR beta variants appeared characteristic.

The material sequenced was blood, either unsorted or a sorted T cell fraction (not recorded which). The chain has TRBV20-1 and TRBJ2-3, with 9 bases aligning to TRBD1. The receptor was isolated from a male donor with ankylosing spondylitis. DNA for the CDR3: TGCAGTGCTAGAGATTTCGGGACAGGGACAAATACGCAGTATTTT. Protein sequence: CSARDFGTGTNTQYF.